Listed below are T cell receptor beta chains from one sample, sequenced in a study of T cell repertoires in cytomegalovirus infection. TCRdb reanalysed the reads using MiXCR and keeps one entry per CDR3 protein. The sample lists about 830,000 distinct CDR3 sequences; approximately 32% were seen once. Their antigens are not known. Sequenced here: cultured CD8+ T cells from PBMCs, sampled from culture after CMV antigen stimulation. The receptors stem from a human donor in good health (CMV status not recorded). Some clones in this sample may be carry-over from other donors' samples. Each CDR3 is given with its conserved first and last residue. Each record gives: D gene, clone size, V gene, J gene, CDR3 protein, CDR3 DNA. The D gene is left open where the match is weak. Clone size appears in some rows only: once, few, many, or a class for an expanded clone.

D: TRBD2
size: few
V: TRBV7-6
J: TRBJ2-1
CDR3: CASSLERGGNNEQFF
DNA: TGTGCCAGCAGCTTAGAGCGGGGGGGAAACAATGAGCAGTTCTTC

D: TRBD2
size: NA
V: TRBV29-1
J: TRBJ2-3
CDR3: CSVELAGGRTDTQYF
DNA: TGCAGCGTTGAGCTAGCGGGGGGCCGGACAGATACGCAGTATTTT

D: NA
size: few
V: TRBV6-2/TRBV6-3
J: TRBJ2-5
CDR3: CASTNQRQETQYF
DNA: TGTGCCAGCACCAACCAACGCCAAGAGACCCAGTACTTC

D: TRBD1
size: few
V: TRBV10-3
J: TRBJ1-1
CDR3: CAITGDRLNTEAFF
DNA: TGTGCCATCACCGGGGACAGACTGAACACTGAAGCTTTCTTT

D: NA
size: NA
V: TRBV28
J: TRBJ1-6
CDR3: CASSKRTGRSPLHF
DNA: TGTGCCAGCAGCAAACGGACCGGGAGGTCACCCCTCCACTTT

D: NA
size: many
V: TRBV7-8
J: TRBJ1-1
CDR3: CASSYLGDTEAFF
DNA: TGTGCCAGCAGCTACCTGGGGGACACTGAAGCTTTCTTT

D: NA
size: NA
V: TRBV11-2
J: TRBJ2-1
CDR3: CASSRWGGGNEQFF
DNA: TGTGCCAGCAGCCGCTGGGGGGGCGGCAATGAGCAGTTCTTC

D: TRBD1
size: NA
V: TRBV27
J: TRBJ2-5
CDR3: CASSSRDRAYETQYF
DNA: TGTGCCAGCAGTTCCCGGGACAGGGCTTACGAGACCCAGTACTTC

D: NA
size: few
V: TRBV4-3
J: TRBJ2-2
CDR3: CASSPRQFGELFF
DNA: TGCGCCAGCAGCCCAAGACAATTTGGGGAGCTGTTTTTT

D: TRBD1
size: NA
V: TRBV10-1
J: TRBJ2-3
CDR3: CASSESRQGAYDTQYF
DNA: TGCGCCAGCAGTGAATCAAGACAGGGGGCATATGATACGCAGTATTTT

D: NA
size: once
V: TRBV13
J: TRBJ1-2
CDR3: CASSYGRGGYTF
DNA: TGTGCCAGCAGTTACGGACGGGGAGGCTACACCTTC

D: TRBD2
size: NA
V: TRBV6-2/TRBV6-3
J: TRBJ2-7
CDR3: CASSERGLGIEQYF
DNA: TGTGCCAGCAGTGAAAGGGGACTAGGTATCGAGCAGTACTTC

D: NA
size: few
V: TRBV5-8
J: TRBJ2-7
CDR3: CASSLPVRAGNYEQYF
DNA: TGTGCCAGCAGCTTGCCCGTCCGGGCAGGGAATTACGAGCAGTACTTC

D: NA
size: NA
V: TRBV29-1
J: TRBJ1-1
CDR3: CSVEFQGLTEAFF
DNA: TGCAGCGTTGAATTCCAGGGACTCACTGAAGCTTTCTTT

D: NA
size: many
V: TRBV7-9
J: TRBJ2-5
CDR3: CASSSPGHQETQYF
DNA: TGTGCCAGCAGCTCCCCGGGACATCAAGAGACCCAGTACTTC

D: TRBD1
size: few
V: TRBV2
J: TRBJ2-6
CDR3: CASSDPPDRRVFSGANVLTF
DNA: TGTGCCAGCAGTGATCCCCCGGACAGGAGAGTTTTCTCTGGGGCCAACGTCCTGACTTTC

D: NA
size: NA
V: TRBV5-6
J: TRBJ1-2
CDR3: CASSLLDTNGYTF
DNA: TGTGCCAGCAGCTTGCTGGACACCAATGGCTACACCTTC

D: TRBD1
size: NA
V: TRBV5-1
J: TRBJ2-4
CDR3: CASSLVAGPTGENIQYF
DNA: TGCGCCAGCAGCTTGGTTGCTGGTCCGACAGGGGAAAACATTCAGTACTTC

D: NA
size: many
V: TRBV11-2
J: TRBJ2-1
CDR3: CASSRWASRAFSSYNEQFF
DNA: TGTGCCAGCAGCAGGTGGGCTAGCCGTGCCTTCTCATCCTACAATGAGCAGTTCTTC

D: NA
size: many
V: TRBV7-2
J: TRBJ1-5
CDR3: CASSSWGAQPQHF
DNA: TGTGCCAGCAGTAGTTGGGGGGCTCAGCCCCAGCATTTT

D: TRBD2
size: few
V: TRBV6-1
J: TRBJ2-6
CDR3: CASSEGGRAIPTF
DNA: TGTGCCAGCAGTGAAGGAGGGAGGGCAATCCCGACTTTC

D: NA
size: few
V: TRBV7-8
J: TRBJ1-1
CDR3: CASSPSVGRMNTEAFF
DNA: TGTGCCAGCAGCCCCAGCGTCGGCAGGATGAACACTGAAGCTTTCTTT

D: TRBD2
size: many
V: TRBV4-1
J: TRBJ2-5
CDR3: CASSQDREGPNQETQYF
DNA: TGCGCCAGCAGCCAAGACCGGGAGGGGCCAAACCAAGAGACCCAGTACTTC

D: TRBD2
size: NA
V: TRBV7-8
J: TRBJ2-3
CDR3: CASSYSGGRTDTQYF
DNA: TGTGCCAGCAGCTATAGCGGGGGTCGCACAGATACGCAGTATTTT

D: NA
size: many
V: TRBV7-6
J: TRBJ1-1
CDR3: CASSFGRGIMTEAFF
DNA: TGTGCCAGCAGCTTCGGCAGGGGCATAATGACTGAAGCTTTCTTT

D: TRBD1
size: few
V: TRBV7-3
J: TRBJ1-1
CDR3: CASSSTGLNAEAFF
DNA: TGTGCCAGCAGCTCGACAGGGTTGAACGCTGAAGCTTTCTTT

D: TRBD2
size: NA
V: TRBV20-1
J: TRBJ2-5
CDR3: CSAVGLAGVNQETQYF
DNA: TGCAGTGCTGTGGGACTAGCGGGGGTCAACCAAGAGACCCAGTACTTC

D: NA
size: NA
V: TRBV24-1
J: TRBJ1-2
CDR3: CATSDFSPLGRSLMTF
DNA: TGTGCCACCAGTGATTTTTCACCATTAGGCAGGTCGCTTATGACCTTC

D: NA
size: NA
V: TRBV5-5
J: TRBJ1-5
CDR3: CASSLEMVGGVYQPQHF
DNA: TGTGCCAGCAGCTTGGAGATGGTGGGGGGGGTATATCAGCCCCAGCATTTT

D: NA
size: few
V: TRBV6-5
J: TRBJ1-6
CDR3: CASSMVTLIDNSPLHF
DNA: TGTGCCAGCAGCATGGTGACACTCATTGATAATTCACCCCTCCACTTT

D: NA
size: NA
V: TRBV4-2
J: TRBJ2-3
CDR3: CASSPWELLGDTQYF
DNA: TGTGCCAGCAGCCCTTGGGAGCTCTTGGGCGATACGCAGTATTTT

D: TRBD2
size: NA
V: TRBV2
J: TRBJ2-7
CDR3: CASSEEASGASEQYF
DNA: TGTGCCAGCAGTGAAGAAGCTAGCGGGGCCTCAGAGCAGTACTTC

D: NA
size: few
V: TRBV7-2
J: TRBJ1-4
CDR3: CASSLISATNEKLFF
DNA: TGTGCCAGCAGCTTAATAAGTGCAACTAATGAAAAACTGTTTTTT

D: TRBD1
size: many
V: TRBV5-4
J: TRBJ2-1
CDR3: CASYRGNNEQFF
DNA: TGTGCCAGCTACAGGGGAAACAATGAGCAGTTCTTC

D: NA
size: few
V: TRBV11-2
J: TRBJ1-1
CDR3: CASSYRPNTEAFF
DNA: TGTGCCAGCAGCTACAGACCGAACACTGAAGCTTTCTTT

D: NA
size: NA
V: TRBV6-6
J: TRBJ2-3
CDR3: CASSYLSGFTDTQYF
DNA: TGTGCCAGCAGTTACTTGTCGGGCTTCACAGATACGCAGTATTTT

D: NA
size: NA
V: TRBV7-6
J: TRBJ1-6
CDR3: CASSRTQGTSPLHF
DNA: TGTGCCAGCAGCCGAACACAGGGCACCTCACCCCTCCACTTT

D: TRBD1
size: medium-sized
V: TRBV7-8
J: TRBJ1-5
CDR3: CASSLMRDRGPRFNQPQHF
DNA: TGTGCCAGCAGCTTAATGCGGGACAGGGGGCCGCGGTTTAATCAGCCCCAGCATTTT

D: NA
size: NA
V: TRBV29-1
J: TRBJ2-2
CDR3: CSVEDIRLSRNTGELFF
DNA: TGCAGCGTTGAAGATATCCGGTTAAGCAGGAACACCGGGGAGCTGTTTTTT

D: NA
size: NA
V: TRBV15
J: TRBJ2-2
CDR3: CATRQDGGASTGELFF
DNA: TGTGCCACCAGACAGGACGGTGGGGCGAGCACCGGGGAGCTGTTTTTT

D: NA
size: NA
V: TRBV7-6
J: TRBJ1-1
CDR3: CASSSPQSNTEAFF
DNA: TGTGCCAGCAGCTCCCCCCAGTCGAACACTGAAGCTTTCTTT

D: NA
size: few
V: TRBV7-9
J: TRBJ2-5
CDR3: CASSPLLAPGTQYF
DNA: TGTGCCAGCAGCCCCCTACTGGCCCCAGGGACCCAGTACTTC

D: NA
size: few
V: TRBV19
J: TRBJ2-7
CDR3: CASREQENTYEQYF
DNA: TGTGCCAGTAGGGAGCAGGAGAATACCTACGAGCAGTACTTC

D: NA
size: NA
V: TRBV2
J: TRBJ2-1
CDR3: CASIVGSQVSYNEQFF
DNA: TGTGCCAGCATCGTTGGTTCCCAGGTCTCCTACAATGAGCAGTTCTTC

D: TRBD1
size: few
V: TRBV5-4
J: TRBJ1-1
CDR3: CASSLGQGAGGPEAFF
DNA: TGTGCCAGCAGCTTGGGACAGGGGGCTGGGGGCCCTGAAGCTTTCTTT

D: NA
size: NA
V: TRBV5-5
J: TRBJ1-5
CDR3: CASSVKGSSNQPQHF
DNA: TGTGCCAGCAGCGTCAAGGGGTCTAGCAATCAGCCCCAGCATTTT